This T cell receptor beta chain stems from a study of blood T cell repertoires in COVID-19. Overall study: The United States, Italy and Spain provided the acute and convalescent COVID-19 samples. PBMCs, B-cell-depleted T cells, or T cells were the source of the cDNA or gDNA that made up the material.

Per the original methods: Reference gene primer amplification yielded estimated nucleated cell counts. Clones were sequenced by immunoSEQ multiplex PCR, and TCRdb holds only the in-frame ones, with some missing. The D gene and trimming were derived from the DNA, and the V and J assignments and clone size from that table. The data show roughly 60,000 clones, with around 84% seen just once and over 5.5% held by the top ten. The length of the CDR3 is 14 residues. V was pared by 7 bases and J by 7 bases, with 10 bases of the junction left unmatched. Germline V lookup: CDR1 SGHAT, CDR2 FQNNGV. Sequencing used peripheral blood. This sequence joins TRBV11-2 and TRBJ1-2, with 9 bases matching TRBD1. This TCR derives from a human donor in a cohort sampled during active or convalescent COVID-19. The CDR3 DNA reads as TGTGCCAGCACCCTACACGACAGGGGGTTTGGCTACACCTTC. Residues: CASTLHDRGFGYTF.